Listed below are T cell receptor beta chains from one sample, sequenced in a study of T cell responses to AZD1222 COVID-19 vaccine. The method was immunoSEQ multiplex PCR; TCRdb's version includes in-frame clones alone and lacks a portion of them. The sample lists roughly 100,000 clones, over 75% occurring once. Sequenced material: peripheral blood, taken on day 0 of AZD1222 vaccination. The source of these receptors is an adult in good health. CDR3s include the opening cysteine and the closing phenylalanine or tryptophan. A D gene is named only where the DNA matches it firmly. Not every row has a clone size; where given, it reads once, few, many or a size class.

d_call	v_call	clone_size	j_call	cdr3_aa	cdr3_nt
TRBD1	TRBV4-3	once	TRBJ2-3	CASSQEEGASSHSTDTQYF	TGCGCCAGCAGCCAAGAAGAGGGGGCTAGCTCTCATTCCACAGATACGCAGTATTTT
-	TRBV29-1	-	TRBJ2-7	CSVGGFGLEQYF	TGCAGCGTTGGGGGGTTTGGTCTCGAGCAGTACTTC
-	TRBV6-5	-	TRBJ1-1	CATMENTEAFF	TGTGCCACCATGGAGAACACTGAAGCTTTCTTT
TRBD1	TRBV4-2	once	TRBJ1-4	CASSQEGGQGVTRGKLFF	TGTGCCAGCAGCCAAGAAGGCGGACAGGGGGTGACGAGGGGAAAACTGTTTTTT
-	TRBV6-5	-	TRBJ2-6	CASIAGHSGANVLTF	TGTGCCAGCATCGCTGGGCACTCTGGGGCCAACGTCCTGACTTTC
-	TRBV30	-	TRBJ2-7	CAWSARQYTTYEQYF	TGTGCCTGGAGTGCCCGACAGTATACCACCTACGAGCAGTACTTC
-	TRBV19	few	TRBJ1-2	CASSIGGADGYTF	TGTGCCAGTAGTATTGGGGGCGCGGATGGCTACACCTTC
-	TRBV29-1	-	TRBJ2-5	CSVEGGTGLSGETQYF	TGCAGCGTTGAAGGTGGAACAGGGTTGAGTGGGGAGACCCAGTACTTC
TRBD1	TRBV23-1	-	TRBJ1-3	CASSPNRDSIFYSGNTIYF	TGCGCCAGCAGTCCGAACCGGGACAGCATCTTCTACTCTGGAAACACCATATATTTT
-	TRBV5-1	-	TRBJ2-5	CASSRNPPQETQYF	TGCGCCAGCAGCCGGAACCCCCCCCAAGAGACCCAGTACTTC
TRBD1	TRBV5-4	-	TRBJ2-2	CASSRGTENTGELFF	TGTGCCAGCAGCAGAGGGACAGAAAACACCGGGGAGCTGTTTTTT
TRBD1	TRBV10-3	-	TRBJ1-2	CAISEPTGGNYGYTF	TGTGCCATCAGTGAGCCGACAGGGGGGAACTATGGCTACACCTTC
TRBD2	TRBV24-1	once	TRBJ2-5	CATSGLAGAQETQYF	TGTGCCACCTCGGGACTAGCGGGGGCCCAAGAGACCCAGTACTTC
TRBD2	TRBV19	once	TRBJ2-1	CASSMGAGGTSSYNEQFF	TGTGCCAGTAGTATGGGTGCAGGCGGGACTAGCTCCTACAATGAGCAGTTCTTC
-	TRBV3-1/TRBV3-2	-	TRBJ2-2	CASSQTPGELFF	TGTGCCAGCAGCCAAACCCCCGGGGAGCTGTTTTTT
-	TRBV7-9	-	TRBJ1-2	CASSPTGNYGYTF	TGTGCCAGCAGCCCCACAGGGAATTATGGCTACACCTTC
TRBD1	TRBV7-2	-	TRBJ1-5	CASSEDRSSNQPQHF	TGTGCCAGCAGCGAGGACAGGTCTAGCAATCAGCCCCAGCATTTT
-	TRBV28	-	TRBJ2-4	CASWGTSGGGAKNIQYF	TGTGCCAGCTGGGGTACCTCCGGGGGCGGGGCCAAAAACATTCAGTACTTC
-	TRBV5-1	-	TRBJ2-2	CASSQLGSNTGELFF	TGCGCCAGCAGCCAACTTGGGTCGAACACCGGGGAGCTGTTTTTT
-	TRBV4-2	-	TRBJ2-6	CASSQEREVAGANVLTF	TGTGCCAGCAGCCAAGAGCGAGAGGTAGCTGGGGCCAACGTCCTGACTTTC
TRBD1	TRBV9	-	TRBJ1-2	CASSPLGTGDYGYTF	TGTGCCAGCAGCCCCCTTGGGACAGGTGACTATGGCTACACCTTC
TRBD1	TRBV18	-	TRBJ1-1	CASSPAGTANTEAFF	TGTGCCAGCTCACCGGCCGGGACAGCGAACACTGAAGCTTTCTTT
-	TRBV10-3	once	TRBJ1-6	CATNSGTPSSYNSPLHF	TGTGCCACAAACTCGGGGACGCCAAGCTCCTATAATTCACCCCTCCACTTT
-	TRBV28	-	TRBJ1-1	CASSRRARFTEAFF	TGTGCCAGCAGCCGCCGAGCCCGGTTCACTGAAGCTTTCTTT
-	TRBV18	-	TRBJ1-3	CASSPQGPTDSGNTIYF	TGTGCCAGCTCACCACAGGGACCGACGGACTCTGGAAACACCATATATTTT
TRBD2	TRBV18	few	TRBJ2-7	CASSPQRGLSYEQYF	TGTGCCAGCTCACCCCAGCGGGGTCTGTCCTACGAGCAGTACTTC
-	TRBV28	-	TRBJ1-2	CASSLGSRGGYGYTF	TGTGCCAGCAGTTTAGGGTCCAGGGGCGGGTATGGCTACACCTTC
-	TRBV18	-	TRBJ2-7	CASSPPQGQDYEQYF	TGTGCCAGCTCACCACCGCAGGGACAAGACTACGAGCAGTACTTC
-	TRBV5-1	few	TRBJ1-1	CASSFSGEVETEAFF	TGCGCCAGCAGCTTTTCGGGGGAGGTGGAAACTGAAGCTTTCTTT
-	TRBV30	-	TRBJ2-4	CALRGGLNIQYF	TGTGCCCTACGGGGCGGTTTAAACATTCAGTACTTC
TRBD1	TRBV5-4	-	TRBJ2-4	CAVRGQGQNIQYF	TGTGCCGTCAGAGGACAGGGCCAAAACATTCAGTACTTC
TRBD2	TRBV19	-	TRBJ2-1	CASSIVGDGLAGRGHNEQFF	TGTGCCAGTAGTATAGTAGGGGATGGATTAGCGGGAAGGGGCCACAATGAGCAGTTCTTC
-	TRBV10-1	-	TRBJ1-2	CASSESKRDGYTF	TGCGCCAGCAGTGAGTCGAAGAGGGATGGCTACACCTTC
-	TRBV19	-	TRBJ1-4	CASSTGTALNEKLFF	TGTGCCAGTAGTACTGGGACCGCCCTGAATGAAAAACTGTTTTTT
-	TRBV19	-	TRBJ1-2	CASSPDLNYGYTF	TGTGCCAGTAGTCCAGACCTTAACTATGGCTACACCTTC
TRBD1	TRBV28	-	TRBJ1-5	CATTGGAYRPQHF	TGTGCCACCACAGGGGGCGCTTACCGGCCCCAGCATTTT
TRBD2	TRBV7-2	once	TRBJ2-1	CASSLASGPFNEQFF	TGTGCCAGCAGCTTAGCTAGCGGGCCCTTCAATGAGCAGTTCTTC
-	TRBV2	-	TRBJ2-7	CASSDERVFYEQYF	TGTGCCAGCAGTGACGAGCGGGTTTTCTACGAGCAGTACTTC
-	TRBV18	-	TRBJ1-5	CASSANRVDQPQHF	TGTGCCAGCTCAGCTAACAGGGTTGATCAGCCCCAGCATTTT
TRBD1	TRBV9	-	TRBJ1-3	CASSLRQGADTIYF	TGTGCCAGCAGCCTCCGACAGGGGGCGGACACCATATATTTT
-	TRBV7-6	-	TRBJ1-1	CASSATLQGLLTEAFF	TGTGCCAGCAGCGCGACCCTACAGGGCCTTTTGACTGAAGCTTTCTTT
-	TRBV28	-	TRBJ1-1	CAITRGTEAFF	TGTGCCATCACGAGGGGGACTGAAGCTTTCTTT
TRBD2	TRBV9	-	TRBJ2-1	CASSETLETSGGNNEQFF	TGTGCCAGCAGCGAGACCCTCGAAACTAGCGGGGGCAACAATGAGCAGTTCTTC
-	TRBV11-2	-	TRBJ1-1	CASSLVRLSGEAFF	TGTGCCAGCAGCTTAGTCCGTTTGTCGGGTGAAGCTTTCTTT
TRBD1	TRBV6-5	-	TRBJ2-5	CASSWDRQTQYF	TGTGCCAGCAGTTGGGACAGACAGACCCAGTACTTC
-	TRBV19	-	TRBJ2-5	CASSTGEQTQYF	TGTGCCAGTAGTACAGGAGAACAGACCCAGTACTTC
TRBD1	TRBV7-8	-	TRBJ2-2	CASRARRDSQGELFF	TGTGCCAGCAGGGCCCGCCGGGACAGCCAAGGGGAGCTGTTTTTT
-	TRBV7-2	once	TRBJ1-6	CALGQENSPLHF	TGTGCCCTGGGGCAGGAAAATTCACCCCTCCACTTT
-	TRBV27	-	TRBJ2-6	CASSVLGASGANVLTF	TGTGCCAGCAGCGTTCTTGGGGCCTCTGGGGCCAACGTCCTGACTTTC
-	TRBV19	-	TRBJ2-2	CASSISLAPGELFF	TGTGCCAGTAGTATCAGTCTAGCGCCCGGGGAGCTGTTTTTT
-	TRBV11-3	-	TRBJ2-6	CASSPGPPGANVLTF	TGTGCCAGCAGCCCAGGCCCCCCTGGGGCCAACGTCCTGACTTTC